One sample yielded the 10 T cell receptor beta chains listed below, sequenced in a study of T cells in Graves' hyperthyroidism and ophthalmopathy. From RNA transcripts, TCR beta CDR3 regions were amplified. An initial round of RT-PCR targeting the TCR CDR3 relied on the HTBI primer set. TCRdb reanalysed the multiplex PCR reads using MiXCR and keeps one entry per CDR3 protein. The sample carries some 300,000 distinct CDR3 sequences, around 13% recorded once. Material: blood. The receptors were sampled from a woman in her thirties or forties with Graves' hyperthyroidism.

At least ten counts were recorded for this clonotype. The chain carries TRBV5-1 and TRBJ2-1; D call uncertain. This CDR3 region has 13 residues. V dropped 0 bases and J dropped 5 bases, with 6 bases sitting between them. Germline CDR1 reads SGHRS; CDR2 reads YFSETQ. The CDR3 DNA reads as TGCGCCAGCAGCTTGGATCCGGACAATGAGCAGTTCTTC. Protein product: CASSLDPDNEQFF.

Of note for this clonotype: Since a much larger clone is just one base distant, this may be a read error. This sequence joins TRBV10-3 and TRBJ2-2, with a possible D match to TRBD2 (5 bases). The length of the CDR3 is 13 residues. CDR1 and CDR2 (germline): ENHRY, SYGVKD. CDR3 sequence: CAISDGNAGELFF. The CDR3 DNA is TGTGCCATCAGTGACGGGAACGCCGGGGAGCTGTTTTTT.

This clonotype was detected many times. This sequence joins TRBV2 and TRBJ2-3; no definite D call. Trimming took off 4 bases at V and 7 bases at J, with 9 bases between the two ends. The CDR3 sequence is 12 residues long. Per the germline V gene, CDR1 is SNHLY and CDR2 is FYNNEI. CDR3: CASSAGVYTQYF. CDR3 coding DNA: TGTGCCAGCAGTGCAGGAGTTTATACGCAGTATTTT.

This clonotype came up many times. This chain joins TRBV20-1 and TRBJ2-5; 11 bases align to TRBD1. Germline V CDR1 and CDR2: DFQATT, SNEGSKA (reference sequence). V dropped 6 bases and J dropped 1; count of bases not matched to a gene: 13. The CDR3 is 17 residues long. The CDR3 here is CSAHKSRDRGIQETQYF. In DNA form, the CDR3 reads TGCAGTGCCCATAAGAGCCGGGACAGGGGGATCCAAGAGACCCAGTACTTC.

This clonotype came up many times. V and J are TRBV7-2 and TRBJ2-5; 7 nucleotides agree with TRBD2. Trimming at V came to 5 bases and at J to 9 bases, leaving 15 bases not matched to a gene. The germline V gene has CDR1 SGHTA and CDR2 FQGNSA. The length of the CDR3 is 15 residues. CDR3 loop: CASSGRTNTREAQYF. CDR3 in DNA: TGTGCCAGCAGCGGACGGACGAACACCCGGGAGGCCCAGTACTTC.

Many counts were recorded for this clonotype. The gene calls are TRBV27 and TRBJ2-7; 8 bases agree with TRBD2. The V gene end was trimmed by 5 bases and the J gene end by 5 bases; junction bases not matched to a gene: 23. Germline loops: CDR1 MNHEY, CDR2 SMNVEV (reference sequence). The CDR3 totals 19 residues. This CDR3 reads CASSPLGVAGNTQVDEQYF. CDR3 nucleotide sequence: TGTGCCAGCAGTCCCTTGGGGGTAGCGGGGAATACCCAGGTGGACGAGCAGTACTTC.

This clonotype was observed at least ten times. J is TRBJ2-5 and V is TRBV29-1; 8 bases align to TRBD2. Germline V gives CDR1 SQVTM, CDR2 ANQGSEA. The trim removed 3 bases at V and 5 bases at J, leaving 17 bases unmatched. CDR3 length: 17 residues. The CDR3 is CSVDLALSGRAGETQYF. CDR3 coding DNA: TGCAGCGTTGACCTAGCCCTCTCCGGGAGGGCCGGGGAGACCCAGTACTTC.

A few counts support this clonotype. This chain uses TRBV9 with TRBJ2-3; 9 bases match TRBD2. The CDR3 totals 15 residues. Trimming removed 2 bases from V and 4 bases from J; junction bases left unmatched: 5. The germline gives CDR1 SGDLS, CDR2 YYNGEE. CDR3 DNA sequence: TGTGCCAGCAGCGTTGCGGGAGGGCTCCCAGATACGCAGTATTTT. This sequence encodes CASSVAGGLPDTQYF.

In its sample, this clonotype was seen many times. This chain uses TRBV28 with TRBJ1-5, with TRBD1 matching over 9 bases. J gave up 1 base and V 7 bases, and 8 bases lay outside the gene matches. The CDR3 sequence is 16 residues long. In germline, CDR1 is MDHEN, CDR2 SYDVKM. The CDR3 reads CASKTGGLESNQPQHF. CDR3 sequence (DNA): TGTGCCAGCAAAACAGGGGGCTTGGAAAGCAATCAGCCCCAGCATTTT.

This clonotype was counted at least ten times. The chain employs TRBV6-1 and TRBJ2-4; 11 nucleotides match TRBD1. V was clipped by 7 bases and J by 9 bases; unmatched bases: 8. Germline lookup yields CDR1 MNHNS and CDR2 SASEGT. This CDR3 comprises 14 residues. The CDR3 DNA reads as TGTGCCAGCACCCCGGGACAGGGGGTGACCATTCAGTACTTC. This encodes CASTPGQGVTIQYF.